This TCR beta chain was recorded in a study of blood T cell repertoires in COVID-19. Study in general: Spain, Italy and the United States supplied samples that represented acute and convalescent COVID-19. T cells, B-cell-depleted T cells, or PBMCs supplied cDNA or gDNA.

This CDR3 is 16 amino acids long. CDR1 is LNHDA and CDR2 is SQIVND in the germline V gene (reference sequence). V lost 4 bases and J lost 5; bases outside the gene matches: 13. In the authors' workflow: Amplification with reference gene primers provided the estimates of nucleated cell counts. The repertoire was sequenced with immunoSEQ multiplex PCR; TCRdb's copy has only in-frame clones and lacks some. That table supplies the V and J calls and clone size; D and trimming were determined from the DNA. The table records about 75,000 clones, 65% to 90% of them present only once. The sequenced material came from peripheral blood. This clonotype was obtained from a woman between 50 and 59 years old with acute or convalescent COVID-19. This chain uses TRBV19 with TRBJ2-5; TRBD1 aligns across 7 bases. In nucleotides, the CDR3 is TGTGCCAGTAGTACAGGGACAGCCCAAGGAGAGGAGACCCAGTACTTC. Amino acid sequence: CASSTGTAQGEETQYF.